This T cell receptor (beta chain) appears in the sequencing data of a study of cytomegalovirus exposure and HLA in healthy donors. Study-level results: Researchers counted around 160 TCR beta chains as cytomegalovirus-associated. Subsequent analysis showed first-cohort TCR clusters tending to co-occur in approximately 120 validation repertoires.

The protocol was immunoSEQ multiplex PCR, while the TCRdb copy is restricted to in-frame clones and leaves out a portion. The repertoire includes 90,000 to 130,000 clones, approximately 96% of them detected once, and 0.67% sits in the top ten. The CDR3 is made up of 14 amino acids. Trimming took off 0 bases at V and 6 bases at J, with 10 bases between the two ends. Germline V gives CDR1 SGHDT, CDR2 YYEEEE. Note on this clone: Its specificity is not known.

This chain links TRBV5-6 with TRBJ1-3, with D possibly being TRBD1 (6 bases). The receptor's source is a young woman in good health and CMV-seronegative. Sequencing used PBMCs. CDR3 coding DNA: TGTGCCAGCAGCTTGGAACAGGGAATAAACACCATATATTTT. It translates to CASSLEQGINTIYF.